This entry describes one T cell receptor (beta chain). Its specificity is not known. This specimen belongs to a study of STAT3 mutations in large granular lymphocyte leukemia. Study in general: Over half of T-LGLL patients had one or more immunosuppressive regimens. Whole-study results and caveats: Persisting codominant clonotypes may have hidden a small pathogenic clone. Every T-LGLL patient had at least one immunodominant TCRbeta clonotype. In about 30% of the 18 patients, new TCR clonotypes emerged after therapy.

TCRdb's copy holds only in-frame clones and misses some; the assay was immunoSEQ multiplex PCR. This sample has 16,000 or so clones, with approximately 84% found just once. V dropped 4 bases and J dropped 4 bases, with 3 bases sitting between them. This CDR3 spans 11 amino acids. Germline V gene lookup returns CDR1 MDHEN and CDR2 SYDVKM. This rearrangement joins TRBV28 to TRBJ2-3, with D unclear. The clonotype originates from a middle-aged man with T-cell large granular lymphocyte leukemia. Some clones in this sample may be carry-over from other donors' samples. Sequenced sample: peripheral blood mononuclear cells. This CDR3 reads CASSSPDTQYF. CDR3 coding DNA: TGTGCCAGCAGTTCCCCAGATACGCAGTATTTT. The variable domain in full, completed from reference TRBV28 and TRBJ2-3, reads DVKVTQSSRYLVKRTGEKVFLECVQDMDHENMFWYRQDPGLGLRLIYFSYDVKMKEKGDIPEGYSVSREKKERFSLILESASTNQTSMYLCASSSPDTQYFGPGTRLTVL.